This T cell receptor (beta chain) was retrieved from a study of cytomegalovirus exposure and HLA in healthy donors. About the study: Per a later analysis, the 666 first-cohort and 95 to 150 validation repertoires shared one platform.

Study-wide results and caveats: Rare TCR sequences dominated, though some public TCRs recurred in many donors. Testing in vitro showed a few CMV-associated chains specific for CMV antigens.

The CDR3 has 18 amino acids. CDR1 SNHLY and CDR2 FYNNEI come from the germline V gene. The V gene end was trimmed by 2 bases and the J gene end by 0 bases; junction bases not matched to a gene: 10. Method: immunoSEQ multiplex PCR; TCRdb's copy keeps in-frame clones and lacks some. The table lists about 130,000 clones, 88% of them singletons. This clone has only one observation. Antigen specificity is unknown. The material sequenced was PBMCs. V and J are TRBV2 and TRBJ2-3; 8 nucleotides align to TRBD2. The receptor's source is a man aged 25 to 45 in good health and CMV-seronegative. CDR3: CASSEMMASGYSTDTQYF. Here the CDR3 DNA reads TGTGCCAGCAGTGAAATGATGGCTAGCGGGTATAGCACAGATACGCAGTATTTT.